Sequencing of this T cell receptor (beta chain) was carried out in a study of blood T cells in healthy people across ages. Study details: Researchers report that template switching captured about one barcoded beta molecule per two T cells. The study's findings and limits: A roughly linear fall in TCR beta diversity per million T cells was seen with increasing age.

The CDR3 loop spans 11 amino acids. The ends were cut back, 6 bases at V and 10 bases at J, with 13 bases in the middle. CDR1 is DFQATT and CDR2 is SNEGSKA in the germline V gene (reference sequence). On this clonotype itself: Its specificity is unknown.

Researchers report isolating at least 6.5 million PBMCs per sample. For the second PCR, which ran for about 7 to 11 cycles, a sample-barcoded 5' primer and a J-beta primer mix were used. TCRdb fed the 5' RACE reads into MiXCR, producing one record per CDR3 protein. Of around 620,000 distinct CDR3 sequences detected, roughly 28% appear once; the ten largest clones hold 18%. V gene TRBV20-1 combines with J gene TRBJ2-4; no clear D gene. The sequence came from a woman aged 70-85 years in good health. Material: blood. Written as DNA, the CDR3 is TGCAGTGCCGCCGGGTTAGAAATTCAGTACTTC. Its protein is CSAAGLEIQYF.